Below, 5 T cell receptor beta chains from the same sample are listed, as sequenced in a study of T cell changes during pregnancy in multiple sclerosis. The assay was immunoSEQ multiplex PCR, and TCRdb's table has in-frame clones only and misses some. Among more than 30,000 clones, just under 95% were seen once, and the ten largest hold around 8%. Sequencing used CD8+ T cells from peripheral blood mononuclear cells, obtained in the third trimester of pregnancy. All receptors derive from a female donor with multiple sclerosis, enrolled in a pregnancy study.

The rearrangement uses TRBV5-1 and TRBJ2-5; 8 positions match TRBD1. V trimming: 5 bases; J trimming: 1 base; junction bases outside the gene matches: 4. The CDR3 sequence is 14 residues long. The germline V gene has CDR1 SGHRS and CDR2 YFSETQ. CDR3 in DNA: TGCGCCAGCAGACTGGACAGGGTCCAAGAGACCCAGTACTTC. Translating it yields CASRLDRVQETQYF.

V is TRBV6-1 and J is TRBJ2-3, with 10 positions matching TRBD1. With 7 bases clipped from V and 10 bases from J, the junction kept 14 bases outside the gene matches. The CDR3 extends over 15 amino acids. CDR1 is MNHNS and CDR2 is SASEGT in the germline V gene. In DNA form, the CDR3 reads TGTGCCAGCACGGTCGGGACAGGGGAAAGTGGGTCGCAGTATTTT. It encodes CASTVGTGESGSQYF.

The chain carries TRBV9 and TRBJ1-2, with D perhaps TRBD1 (6 bases). Germline-derived CDR1 and CDR2 are SGDLS and YYNGEE. CDR3 length: 15 residues. Trimming cost V 2 bases and J 0 bases, with 11 bases left between them. CDR3 amino acids: CASSVEGQPNYGYTF. DNA of the CDR3: TGTGCCAGCAGCGTCGAAGGACAGCCTAACTATGGCTACACCTTC.

The rearrangement joins TRBV4-1 to TRBJ2-7; tentatively, D is TRBD1 (6 bases). The germline V gene has CDR1 MGHRA and CDR2 YSYEKL. Trimming took 3 bases from V and 0 from J, leaving 12 bases between them. There are 15 residues in the CDR3. CDR3 loop: CASSQVTGSSYEQYF. The CDR3, as DNA: TGCGCCAGCAGCCAGGTTACAGGGTCCTCCTACGAGCAGTACTTC.

The rearrangement joins TRBV10-3 to TRBJ1-2, with 9 bases matching TRBD1. Germline V CDR1 and CDR2: ENHRY, SYGVKD. The CDR3 runs 12 residues. Losses at the gene ends were 10 bases for V and 8 bases for J; bases not matched to a gene: 8. The CDR3 nucleotides are TGTGCCACGCCCGGACAGGGGCTCGGCTACACCTTC. As protein: CATPGQGLGYTF.